The T cell receptor (beta chain) described here comes from a study of blood T cell repertoires in COVID-19. Study-level background: From the United States, Italy and Spain came samples of acute and convalescent COVID-19. PBMCs, B-cell-depleted T cells, or T cells provided the cDNA or gDNA that made up the material.

Original methodology: Amplification of reference gene primers was used by the study to estimate nucleated cell counts. TCRdb's copy holds only in-frame clones and misses some; the assay was immunoSEQ multiplex PCR. V, J and clone size are taken as reported in that table, and D and trimming were inferred from the DNA itself. This table has about 210,000 clones, 80% to 85% appearing once. Deletions cut 4 bases from V and 6 bases from J, with 10 bases between. The CDR3 runs to 14 residues. Looked up from germline, CDR1 is SGHTA and CDR2 is FQGNSA. In this sample, this clone turned up a few times. Sequenced: peripheral blood. The chain has TRBV7-2 and TRBJ1-6; D is perhaps TRBD1 (6 bases). This clonotype was obtained from an older woman with COVID-19, enrolled during active disease. DNA of the CDR3: TGTGCCAGCAGCTCCTACAGGGTTAATTCACCCCTCCACTTT. It specifies CASSSYRVNSPLHF.